A selection of T cell receptor beta chains follows, all from one sample in a study of blood T cells in healthy people across ages. TCRdb passed the 5' RACE reads through MiXCR, listing each CDR3 protein once. The sample lists around 1,600,000 distinct CDR3 sequences, 35% to 45% occurring once. The sequencing sample was made of blood. The receptor set was obtained from a woman aged 18-29 years in good health. Both conserved end residues are part of each CDR3. The D gene is left open where the match is weak. A clone size is listed for some rows: how often the clone was seen (once, few, many), or a class if it is expanded.

j_call clone_size d_call v_call cdr3_aa cdr3_nt
TRBJ2-3 . . TRBV29-1 CSGSSNTDTQYF TGCAGTGGGAGCAGCAACACAGATACGCAGTATTTT
TRBJ1-5 . TRBD1 TRBV2 CASSEAGQGFSNQPQHF TGTGCCAGCAGTGAAGCGGGACAGGGGTTTAGCAATCAGCCCCAGCATTTT
TRBJ2-5 few . TRBV5-1 CASSYDSVQETQYF TGCGCCAGCAGCTACGACAGCGTCCAAGAGACCCAGTACTTC
TRBJ2-3 few . TRBV10-3 CAIRTVTGTDTQYF TGTGCCATCCGGACTGTCACGGGCACAGATACGCAGTATTTT
TRBJ2-5 few TRBD1 TRBV29-1 CSVVETGRYQETQYF TGCAGCGTTGTAGAGACAGGGAGATACCAAGAGACCCAGTACTTC
TRBJ2-5 . . TRBV7-2 CASSKRRVTGQETQYF TGTGCCAGCAGCAAAAGACGGGTTACGGGTCAAGAGACCCAGTACTTC
TRBJ2-1 few . TRBV27 CASSAAPHGEQFF TGTGCCAGCAGCGCCGCACCCCACGGTGAGCAGTTCTTC
TRBJ2-7 . . TRBV5-6 CASSQLAWYSYEQYF TGTGCCAGCAGCCAGCTAGCGTGGTACTCCTACGAGCAGTACTTC
TRBJ1-1 once . TRBV7-9 CASSLPASAEAFF TGTGCCAGCAGCCTACCAGCGAGCGCTGAAGCTTTCTTT
TRBJ1-6 . TRBD1 TRBV12-3/TRBV12-4 CASSSIQGANSPLHF TGTGCCAGCAGTTCTATCCAGGGGGCTAATTCACCCCTCCACTTT
TRBJ2-1 . TRBD2 TRBV27 CASSLTSGGRYNEQFF TGTGCCAGCAGTTTGACTAGCGGGGGCCGGTACAATGAGCAGTTCTTC
TRBJ1-3 few . TRBV7-9 CAAWESSGNTIYF TGTGCCGCGTGGGAGTCCTCTGGAAACACCATATATTTT
TRBJ2-7 . TRBD1 TRBV10-3 CAISAITGGAVYEQYF TGTGCCATCAGTGCTATAACAGGGGGCGCGGTGTACGAGCAGTACTTC
TRBJ2-1 few . TRBV7-9 CASSLLSGMGYEQFF TGTGCCAGCAGCTTACTATCGGGGATGGGCTATGAGCAGTTCTTC
TRBJ2-7 . TRBD1 TRBV4-3 CASSQALGQGYEQYF TGCGCCAGCAGCCAAGCCTTGGGACAGGGGTACGAGCAGTACTTC
TRBJ2-3 . . TRBV19 CASSISPGTQNFDTQYF TGTGCCAGTAGTATATCCCCCGGGACGCAGAATTTCGATACGCAGTATTTT
TRBJ2-4 . TRBD1 TRBV7-2 CASSWTGGGTKNIQYF TGTGCCAGCAGCTGGACAGGGGGGGGAACCAAAAACATTCAGTACTTC
TRBJ2-1 . TRBD2 TRBV12-3/TRBV12-4 CASRETSGTYNEQFF TGTGCCAGCAGGGAGACTAGCGGCACCTACAATGAGCAGTTCTTC
TRBJ2-7 many . TRBV28 CASSGTKSYEQYF TGTGCCAGCAGCGGGACAAAGTCCTACGAGCAGTACTTC
TRBJ2-1 . . TRBV3-1 CASSQVLLNEQFF TGTGCCAGCAGCCAAGTACTGTTGAATGAGCAGTTCTTC
TRBJ2-5 . TRBD2 TRBV20-1 CSARDLGTSGYNEQYF TGCAGTGCTAGAGATCTGGGGACTAGCGGATACAATGAGCAGTACTTC
TRBJ2-3 . . TRBV12-3/TRBV12-4 CASSFPRDAGTDTQYF TGTGCCAGCAGTTTCCCCCGAGACGCGGGTACAGATACGCAGTATTTT
TRBJ2-1 . . TRBV18 CASSPPPGGEAQFF TGTGCCAGCTCACCACCTCCAGGTGGGGAGGCTCAGTTCTTC
TRBJ2-7 . . TRBV9 CASSTGNVGGTEQYF TGTGCCAGCAGCACAGGGAACGTCGGAGGAACTGAGCAGTACTTC
TRBJ1-6 . . TRBV7-6 CASSPFRMRVSSYNSPLHF TGTGCCAGCAGCCCCTTTCGGATGCGAGTTAGCTCCTATAATTCACCCCTCCACTTT
TRBJ2-1 once TRBD2 TRBV5-4 CASSLALADEQFF TGTGCCAGCAGCTTGGCGCTAGCGGATGAGCAGTTCTTC
TRBJ2-3 . . TRBV29-1 CSAGHLTDTQYF TGCAGCGCTGGACACCTCACAGATACGCAGTATTTT
TRBJ2-5 few . TRBV7-3 CASSLTGGNSYNEQYF TGTGCCAGCAGCTTAACAGGAGGGAATAGTTACAATGAGCAGTACTTC